This TCR beta chain was sequenced during a study of T cell responses to AZD1222 COVID-19 vaccine. V was shortened by 0 bases and J by 8 bases, with 11 bases between the two germline ends. Germline assignment: CDR1 SGHDT and CDR2 YYEEEE. The CDR3 has 13 residues. Regarding this clone: Its antigen is as yet unknown.

Findings and limits, study-wide: Seropositive status at baseline applied to only six AZD1222 recipients.

TCRdb keeps only in-frame clones here, not all; method: immunoSEQ multiplex PCR. The sample comprises more than 150,000 clones, approximately 91% of which are singletons, and 0.75% to 1% rests with the top ten. The chain combines TRBV5-6 with TRBJ1-1; D remains unclear. The source is an adult in good health. This specimen was peripheral blood, taken on day 0 of AZD1222 vaccination. The CDR3 loop reads CASSLEPPGEAFF. DNA for the CDR3: TGTGCCAGCAGCTTGGAACCCCCGGGCGAAGCTTTCTTT. Full variable domain (missing parts from reference TRBV5-6 and TRBJ1-1): DAGVTQSPTHLIKTRGQQVTLRCSPKSGHDTVSWYQQALGQGPQFIFQYYEEEERQRGNFPDRFSGHQFPNYSSELNVNALLLGDSALYLCASSLEPPGEAFFGQGTRLTVV.